The rows below give T cell receptor beta chains drawn from one sample of a study of cytomegalovirus exposure and HLA in healthy donors. Produced via immunoSEQ multiplex PCR; TCRdb's table is partial and in-frame only. The data contain more than 200,000 clones, more than 85% of them singletons. Material for sequencing was PBMCs. Receptors were obtained from a man aged 18 to 35 in good health and CMV-seropositive. Each CDR3 is given with its conserved first and last residue. Fields, in order: V gene, clone size, D gene, J gene, CDR3 DNA, CDR3 protein. The D gene is left open where the match is weak. Rows give clone size only sometimes, using once, few, many, or a class for an expanded clone.

TRBV28,NA,NA,TRBJ2-5,TGTGCCAGCAGTTTTAGGTGGAACTGGGAAGAGACCCAGTACTTC,CASSFRWNWEETQYF
TRBV7-8,NA,TRBD1,TRBJ1-5,TGTGCCAGCAGCTTGAACCCGGGACAGAATAGCAATCAGCCCCAGCATTTT,CASSLNPGQNSNQPQHF
TRBV5-1,medium-sized,TRBD1,TRBJ1-1,TGCGCCAGCAGCTTCGGGACAGGGGAGAACACTGAAGCTTTCTTT,CASSFGTGENTEAFF
TRBV28,NA,NA,TRBJ2-7,TGTGCCAGCAGTTTACCTGGAAGCTCATCCTACGAGCAGTACTTC,CASSLPGSSSYEQYF
TRBV19,once,NA,TRBJ1-2,TGTGCCAGTAGTATTTCCAACGGTGGCTATGGCTACACCTTC,CASSISNGGYGYTF
TRBV23-1,NA,TRBD1,TRBJ1-1,TGCGCCAGCAGTCAGAAGACAGGGGTTGGAGGGAACACTGAAGCTTTCTTT,CASSQKTGVGGNTEAFF
TRBV10-3,once,TRBD2,TRBJ2-3,TGTGCCATCAGCCTAGCGGGAGCATCGTCCGATACGCAGTATTTT,CAISLAGASSDTQYF
TRBV18,NA,TRBD1,TRBJ2-5,TGTGCCAGCTCACCACAACAGACAGGGCAACGGGAGACCCAGTACTTC,CASSPQQTGQRETQYF
TRBV27,NA,NA,TRBJ2-1,TGTGCCAGCAGTTTAAAGCGAGCGTACTACAATGAGCAGTTCTTC,CASSLKRAYYNEQFF
TRBV6-5,many,NA,TRBJ2-7,TGTGCCAGCAGTTCTTCCCTCTCCTACGAGCAGTACTTC,CASSSSLSYEQYF
TRBV6-4,few,NA,TRBJ1-2,TGTGCCAGCAGTGACTCGGGAGACGGGGTCGATGGCTACACCTTC,CASSDSGDGVDGYTF
TRBV10-3,NA,NA,TRBJ2-5,TGTGCCATCAGTGCCGTTGGGGGGGCCCAAGAGACCCAGTACTTC,CAISAVGGAQETQYF
TRBV12-5,NA,TRBD2,TRBJ2-5,TGTGCTAGTGGTCAGGGACTAGCGGGATCGGAGACCCAGTACTTC,CASGQGLAGSETQYF
TRBV2,many,NA,TRBJ2-2,TGTGCCAGCAGTTCCTGGGGGAGCGGCACCGGGGAGCTGTTTTTT,CASSSWGSGTGELFF
TRBV27,NA,TRBD2,TRBJ2-1,TGTGCCAGCAGTTTAGTCAGGACTAGCGGGAGAAGCTCCTACAATGAGCAGTTCTTC,CASSLVRTSGRSSYNEQFF
TRBV6-5,NA,NA,TRBJ2-4,TGTGCCAGCAGACGCCAGGGTGGCAGGGACATTCAGTACTTC,CASRRQGGRDIQYF
TRBV15,NA,NA,TRBJ2-6,TGTGCCACCAGCAGCGAACCTCCTGGGGCCAACGTCCTGACTTTC,CATSSEPPGANVLTF
TRBV6-5,NA,TRBD2,TRBJ2-7,TGTGCCAGCAGACCGGGACTAGCGATCGAGCAGTACTTC,CASRPGLAIEQYF
TRBV11-3,NA,NA,TRBJ2-1,TGTGCCAGCAGCCATCCGGGGAATGAGCAGTTCTTC,CASSHPGNEQFF
TRBV27,NA,NA,TRBJ2-7,TGTGCCAGCAGTCTACAGGACTCCTACGAGCAGTACTTC,CASSLQDSYEQYF
TRBV29-1,NA,NA,TRBJ2-1,TGCAGCGTTGACATGGGTTACAATGAGCAGTTCTTC,CSVDMGYNEQFF
TRBV30,NA,NA,TRBJ2-7,TGTGCCTGGAGGGGACAATTTTACGAGCAGTACTTC,CAWRGQFYEQYF
TRBV2,NA,TRBD1,TRBJ2-1,TGTGCCAGCCACACAGGGGTTGGTGAGCAGTTCTTC,CASHTGVGEQFF
TRBV5-4,NA,TRBD2,TRBJ2-7,TGTGCCAGCAGCCCCGGAAGCGGGAGGGAGGCGCAGTACTTC,CASSPGSGREAQYF
TRBV18,NA,NA,TRBJ2-3,TGTGCCAGCTCACCACTAGCGGACACAGATACGCAGTATTTT,CASSPLADTDTQYF
TRBV5-6,once,NA,TRBJ1-1,TGTGCCAGCAGCCCGGGGGGTGGTACTGAAGCTTTCTTT,CASSPGGGTEAFF
TRBV6-1,NA,NA,TRBJ2-7,TGTGCCAGCAGTGAACCCCGGTATCAGTACTTC,CASSEPRYQYF
TRBV5-1,once,NA,TRBJ1-5,TGCGCCAGCTCAGCAGAAACGGCTTTCCGGCCCCAGCATTTT,CASSAETAFRPQHF
TRBV9,NA,NA,TRBJ2-1,TGTGCCAGCAGCGCTAGCGTACCCTCCTACAATGAGCAGTTCTTC,CASSASVPSYNEQFF
TRBV9,NA,TRBD2,TRBJ2-5,TGTGCCAGCAGCGCCCACGCCAGGACTAGTTTCCAAGAGACCCAGTACTTC,CASSAHARTSFQETQYF
TRBV5-1,NA,NA,TRBJ2-1,TGCGCCAGCAGCTCGGGGGTGAGGTACAATGAGCAGTTCTTC,CASSSGVRYNEQFF
TRBV19,few,TRBD1,TRBJ2-7,TGTGCCAGTGCCCAAAGGGGGCTGGGCGGCTACGAGCAGTACTTC,CASAQRGLGGYEQYF
TRBV11-2,NA,TRBD2,TRBJ2-1,TGTGCCAGCAGCTTAGATCAGGGCGGGAGCTCCTACAATGAGCAGTTCTTC,CASSLDQGGSSYNEQFF
TRBV18,NA,NA,TRBJ1-1,TGTGCCAGCTCACCCGGACTGGAGGAAGCTTTCTTT,CASSPGLEEAFF
TRBV9,NA,TRBD1,TRBJ1-2,TGTGCCAGCAGCGGGTACAGGGGGTTTAACTATGGCTACACCTTC,CASSGYRGFNYGYTF
TRBV11-1,NA,TRBD2,TRBJ2-1,TGTGCCAGCAGCTTAAGCGGGAAAGCCTACAATGAGCAGTTCTTC,CASSLSGKAYNEQFF
TRBV7-9,NA,NA,TRBJ1-2,TGTGCCAGCAGCTCACAGGGCCCCTGGGGCTACACCTTC,CASSSQGPWGYTF
TRBV5-1,NA,NA,TRBJ2-7,TGCGCCAGCAGCTTGGTTTGGACTAACGTCAACGAGCAGTACTTC,CASSLVWTNVNEQYF
TRBV4-2,once,TRBD2,TRBJ2-7,TGTGCCAGCAGCCCCAGCGATAGTAGCGGGAGCTCCTACGAGCAGTACTTC,CASSPSDSSGSSYEQYF
TRBV11-2,NA,NA,TRBJ2-1,TGTGCCAGCAGGATTCGAGGGGAACTAACCTACAATGAGCAGTTCTTC,CASRIRGELTYNEQFF
TRBV10-1,NA,TRBD2,TRBJ2-7,TGCGCCAGCAGTGGCGGGAGTGGAGCCTACGAGCAGTACTTC,CASSGGSGAYEQYF
TRBV6-6,NA,NA,TRBJ1-1,TGTGCCAGCAGTTACTCGGCCAATGTGGCTTTCTTT,CASSYSANVAFF
TRBV30,NA,NA,TRBJ1-3,TGTGCCTGGAGTGTCGTCGATGGAAACACCATATATTTT,CAWSVVDGNTIYF
TRBV14,NA,TRBD2,TRBJ2-3,TGTGCCAGCAGCCTGAGGTCCGGACTAGCGGGACTCACAGATACGCAGTATTTT,CASSLRSGLAGLTDTQYF
TRBV18,once,TRBD2,TRBJ2-1,TGTGCCAGCTCACCAAGGAGCGGGAGGACCTACAATGAGCAGTTCTTC,CASSPRSGRTYNEQFF
TRBV6-1,NA,NA,TRBJ2-2,TGTGCCAGCAGTCCGAGCCCCGGGGAGTCCGGGGAGCTGTTTTTT,CASSPSPGESGELFF
TRBV10-1,NA,NA,TRBJ1-1,TGCGCCAGCAGTGAGTCGACCGGGGGCACTGAAGCTTTCTTT,CASSESTGGTEAFF
TRBV7-9,NA,TRBD1,TRBJ1-2,TGTGCCAGCAGCCAATACCAGACAGGGTTTCGGGGCTACACCTTC,CASSQYQTGFRGYTF
TRBV11-2,NA,TRBD1,TRBJ1-2,TGTGCCAGCGCCGGGACAGGGGTTTTCGGCTACACCTTC,CASAGTGVFGYTF
TRBV28,NA,NA,TRBJ2-7,TGTGCCAGCAGGGGCGACGGGACTGCCTCCTACGAGCAGTACTTC,CASRGDGTASYEQYF
TRBV6-5,NA,NA,TRBJ1-1,TGTGCCAGCAGACCCTCTAACACTGAAGCTTTCTTT,CASRPSNTEAFF
TRBV5-3,few,NA,TRBJ1-2,TGTGCCAGAAGGAAAGGGAACTATGGCTACACCTTC,CARRKGNYGYTF
TRBV7-6,NA,NA,TRBJ1-1,TGTGCCAGCAGCTTCTCCCTGGGCCCCATGAACACTGAAGCTTTCTTT,CASSFSLGPMNTEAFF